This T cell receptor beta chain was recorded in a study of blood T cell repertoires in COVID-19. Study details: Specimens from acute and convalescent COVID-19 originated in the United States, Italy and Spain. Sources were T cells, B-cell-depleted T cells, or PBMCs; the material itself was cDNA or gDNA.

Libraries were prepared by immunoSEQ multiplex PCR; TCRdb keeps only in-frame clonotypes and omits some of them. The sample contains some 260,000 clones, roughly four fifths of which appear only once. The germline gives CDR1 SNHLY, CDR2 FYNNEI. The CDR3 runs to 16 residues. V shed 6 bases and J 3 bases; nucleotides not matched to a gene: 10. The TCR comes from an elderly man with acute or convalescent COVID-19. The chain uses TRBV2 and TRBJ1-4; 7 positions match TRBD1. The sample comprised peripheral blood. The CDR3 sequence: CASSRDSGASNEKLFF. The CDR3 DNA is TGTGCCAGCAGCCGGGACAGTGGGGCATCTAATGAAAAACTGTTTTTT. Using reference TRBV2 and TRBJ1-4 for the parts outside the CDR3, the full variable domain is EPEVTQTPSHQVTQMGQEVILRCVPISNHLYFYWYRQILGQKVEFLVSFYNNEISEKSEIFDDQFSVERPDGSNFTLKIRSTKLEDSAMYFCASSRDSGASNEKLFFGSGTQLSVL.